What follows describes a single T cell receptor (beta chain). The antigen is unknown. The data are from a study of T cells in Graves' hyperthyroidism and ophthalmopathy. Study-level results: Most expanded thyroid clonotypes above 0.001 also appeared in blood. A model built on 13 V-J features separated ophthalmopathy from stable hyperthyroidism.

Amplification yielded TCR beta CDR3 regions, with RNA transcripts as the source. The study used the HTBI primer set for a first-round RT-PCR of the TCR CDR3. TCRdb re-called the multiplex PCR reads with MiXCR, one entry per CDR3 protein. The repertoire holds about 380,000 distinct CDR3 sequences, with around 20% as singletons. The specimen was blood. The receptor's source is a man in his late teens or twenties with Graves' ophthalmopathy.

The CDR3 sequence: CASSVGPGSNYGYTF. In nucleotides, the CDR3 is TGTGCCAGCAGCGTAGGGCCGGGATCTAACTATGGCTACACCTTC. The gene calls are TRBV9 and TRBJ1-2; no clear D. The CDR3 extends over 15 amino acids. Trimming took off 0 bases at V and 0 bases at J, with 9 bases between the two ends. Germline values: CDR1 SGDLS, CDR2 YYNGEE.